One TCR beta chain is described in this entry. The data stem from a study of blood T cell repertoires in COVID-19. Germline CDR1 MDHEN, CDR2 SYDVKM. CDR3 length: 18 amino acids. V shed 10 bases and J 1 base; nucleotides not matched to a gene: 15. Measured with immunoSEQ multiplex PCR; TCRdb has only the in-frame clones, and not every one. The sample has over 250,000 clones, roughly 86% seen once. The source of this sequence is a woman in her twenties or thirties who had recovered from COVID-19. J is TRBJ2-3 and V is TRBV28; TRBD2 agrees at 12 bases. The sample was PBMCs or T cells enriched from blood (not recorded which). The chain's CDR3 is CATSGLAGRVWGTDTQYF. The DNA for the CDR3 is TGTGCCACCAGCGGACTAGCGGGGAGAGTATGGGGCACAGATACGCAGTATTTT. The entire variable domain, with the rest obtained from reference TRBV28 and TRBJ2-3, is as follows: DVKVTQSSRYLVKRTGEKVFLECVQDMDHENMFWYRQDPGLGLRLIYFSYDVKMKEKGDIPEGYSVSREKKERFSLILESASTNQTSMYLCATSGLAGRVWGTDTQYFGPGTRLTVL.